This TCR beta chain was captured by sequencing in a study of blood T cell repertoires in COVID-19. The CDR3 has 14 amino acids. Trimming shortened V by 1 base and J by 0 bases, and 8 bases separated the two germline ends. Germline V gives CDR1 SGHDT, CDR2 YYEEEE. Source study methods: Reference gene primer amplification yielded estimated nucleated cell counts. The protocol was immunoSEQ multiplex PCR, while the TCRdb copy is restricted to in-frame clones and leaves out a portion. V, J and clone size are taken as reported in that table, and D and trimming were inferred from the DNA itself. The sample records approximately 210,000 clones, roughly 82% being singletons.

The chain combines TRBV5-6 with TRBJ2-7, with D uncertain. The sequenced sample consisted of peripheral blood. This TCR derives from a woman between 40 and 50 years old with acute or convalescent COVID-19. For the CDR3, the DNA is TGTGCCAGCAGCTTGCTTACGAGCTCCTACGAGCAGTACTTC. Translation gives CASSLLTSSYEQYF.